This paragraph reports one T cell receptor beta chain. Its antigen is still unknown. Germline V gene sequence: CDR1 MNHNS, CDR2 SASEGT. Trimming shortened V by 4 bases and J by 5 bases, and 12 bases separated the two germline ends. This CDR3 is 13 amino acids long. These data originate in a study of cytomegalovirus exposure and HLA in healthy donors. The primer mix had 60 Vbeta and 13 Jbeta primers. Profiled with immunoSEQ multiplex PCR; TCRdb holds only in-frame clones, not every one. This sample has around 110,000 clones, with 60% to 85% found just once. Regarding the study as a whole: Later analysis demonstrated an association between a missense DCLRE1C variant and TCR beta V- and J-gene trimming. CMV serostatus stood as the only immune exposure information on hand. Per published reports, the classifier diagnosed cytomegalovirus status with high specificity and sensitivity. An analysis that was carried out later associated fewer than 20,000 TCR beta sequences with HLA alleles at 0.05 false discovery rate.

Sample: PBMCs. The origin of this receptor is a young woman in good health and CMV-seronegative. The chain employs TRBV6-1 and TRBJ2-7; D may be TRBD1 (6 bases). CDR3: CASSGTQGNEQYF. CDR3 DNA: TGTGCCAGCAGTGGCACACAGGGTAACGAGCAGTACTTC.